The rows below give T cell receptor beta chains drawn from one sample of a study of cytotoxic CD8 clonotypes in ibrutinib-treated CLL. Some clones are missing from TCRdb's copy, which holds only in-frame ones; the method was immunoSEQ multiplex PCR. The table lists fewer than 400,000 clones, under 70% of them singletons. The sample consisted of PBMCs, taken after 36 months of ibrutinib treatment. The receptors stem from a human donor with chronic lymphocytic leukemia. The CDR3 runs from the conserved cysteine through the conserved F or W. The D gene is left open where the match is weak. Only some rows state a clone size, as once, few, many or a class for expanded clones.

abundance: .; j_gene: TRBJ2-5; v_gene: TRBV29-1; d_gene: TRBD2; CDR3nt: TGCAGCGTGGAGACTAGCGGGAGGGAGACCCAGTACTTC; CDR3aa: CSVETSGRETQYF
abundance: .; j_gene: TRBJ2-1; v_gene: TRBV9; d_gene: .; CDR3nt: TGTGCCAGCAGCGGTTTCTCCTACAATGAGCAGTTCTTC; CDR3aa: CASSGFSYNEQFF
abundance: .; j_gene: TRBJ1-2; v_gene: TRBV7-2; d_gene: .; CDR3nt: TGTGCCAGCAGTCTAAAGGTTGGCTACACCTTC; CDR3aa: CASSLKVGYTF
abundance: .; j_gene: TRBJ1-5; v_gene: TRBV5-6; d_gene: .; CDR3nt: TGTGCCAGCAGGAAAAGCCAGGTAAATCAGCCCCAGCATTTT; CDR3aa: CASRKSQVNQPQHF
abundance: .; j_gene: TRBJ2-1; v_gene: TRBV28; d_gene: TRBD2; CDR3nt: TGTGCCAGCAGTTTCCATGGACTAGCGGGTGACTACAATGAGCAGTTCTTC; CDR3aa: CASSFHGLAGDYNEQFF
abundance: .; j_gene: TRBJ1-5; v_gene: TRBV10-3; d_gene: TRBD1; CDR3nt: TGTGCCACTCACAGGGGTCAGGGCAATCAGCCCCAGCATTTT; CDR3aa: CATHRGQGNQPQHF
abundance: few; j_gene: TRBJ1-2; v_gene: TRBV6-5; d_gene: .; CDR3nt: TGTGCCAGCAGTTACCTAGGACGGGCGGCCGGCTACACCTTC; CDR3aa: CASSYLGRAAGYTF
abundance: few; j_gene: TRBJ1-2; v_gene: TRBV6-6; d_gene: .; CDR3nt: TGTGCCAGCAGTTACTCGCAGGGCCTGGGGTATGGCTACACCTTC; CDR3aa: CASSYSQGLGYGYTF
abundance: .; j_gene: TRBJ2-5; v_gene: TRBV5-6; d_gene: .; CDR3nt: TGTGCCAGCACCGGGCCCCAAGAGACCCAGTACTTC; CDR3aa: CASTGPQETQYF
abundance: .; j_gene: TRBJ1-1; v_gene: TRBV6-6; d_gene: TRBD1; CDR3nt: TGTGCCAGCAGTCCCCCGACAGGGCGGGCCACTGAAGCTTTCTTT; CDR3aa: CASSPPTGRATEAFF
abundance: .; j_gene: TRBJ1-5; v_gene: TRBV19; d_gene: .; CDR3nt: TGTGCCAGTAGTCTCCGACAGGCGTGGCAGCCCCAGCATTTT; CDR3aa: CASSLRQAWQPQHF
abundance: .; j_gene: TRBJ2-1; v_gene: TRBV19; d_gene: .; CDR3nt: TGTGCCAGTAGCTTCCCCTACAATGAGCAGTTCTTC; CDR3aa: CASSFPYNEQFF
abundance: .; j_gene: TRBJ2-7; v_gene: TRBV27; d_gene: TRBD1; CDR3nt: TGTGCCAGCTGCCCGAAGACAGGGGGGTACGAGCAGTACTTC; CDR3aa: CASCPKTGGYEQYF
abundance: once; j_gene: TRBJ1-1; v_gene: TRBV9; d_gene: .; CDR3nt: TGTGCCAGCAGCGTAGGATATGGGGTGACTGAAGCTTTCTTT; CDR3aa: CASSVGYGVTEAFF
abundance: few; j_gene: TRBJ1-5; v_gene: TRBV27; d_gene: .; CDR3nt: TGTGCCAGCAGTTTTTACGGCAATCAGCCCCAGCATTTT; CDR3aa: CASSFYGNQPQHF
abundance: .; j_gene: TRBJ1-5; v_gene: TRBV28; d_gene: .; CDR3nt: TGTGCCAGCAGTTTAACGGTACAGAGCCAGCCCCAGCATTTT; CDR3aa: CASSLTVQSQPQHF
abundance: .; j_gene: TRBJ2-2; v_gene: TRBV18; d_gene: .; CDR3nt: TGTGCCAGCTCACCAAAAAACACCGGGGAGCTGTTTTTT; CDR3aa: CASSPKNTGELFF
abundance: .; j_gene: TRBJ1-6; v_gene: TRBV10-3; d_gene: .; CDR3nt: TGTGCCATCAGTTCGTCCGAAAGGTATAATTCACCCCTCCACTTT; CDR3aa: CAISSSERYNSPLHF
abundance: .; j_gene: TRBJ1-4; v_gene: TRBV23-1; d_gene: .; CDR3nt: TGCGCCAGCAGCCGCGGAGGAGTCAAACTGTTTTTT; CDR3aa: CASSRGGVKLFF
abundance: once; j_gene: TRBJ1-4; v_gene: TRBV13; d_gene: TRBD1; CDR3nt: TGTGCCAGCAGCTCCGGGACAGATAATGAAAAACTGTTTTTT; CDR3aa: CASSSGTDNEKLFF
abundance: .; j_gene: TRBJ2-1; v_gene: TRBV5-1; d_gene: TRBD2; CDR3nt: TGCGCCAGCAGCTTTTTACGGGGGGACCCGCACGATGAGCAGTTCTTC; CDR3aa: CASSFLRGDPHDEQFF
abundance: few; j_gene: TRBJ2-3; v_gene: TRBV10-2; d_gene: .; CDR3nt: TGCGCCAGCAGTGGTTTGTGGACTTCACGCACAGATACGCAGTATTTT; CDR3aa: CASSGLWTSRTDTQYF
abundance: .; j_gene: TRBJ2-3; v_gene: TRBV6-5; d_gene: .; CDR3nt: TGTGCCAGCAGTTATCGACAGGCGGGAGTGAAGGATACGCAGTATTTT; CDR3aa: CASSYRQAGVKDTQYF
abundance: once; j_gene: TRBJ2-7; v_gene: TRBV11-3; d_gene: TRBD2; CDR3nt: TGTGCCAGCAGCCAAGCGGGGAACTCCTACGAGCAGTACTTC; CDR3aa: CASSQAGNSYEQYF
abundance: .; j_gene: TRBJ1-1; v_gene: TRBV4-1; d_gene: .; CDR3nt: TGCGCCAGCAGCCAACCCTGGGGGCAACAGGGCGGGAGCACTGAAGCTTTCTTT; CDR3aa: CASSQPWGQQGGSTEAFF
abundance: .; j_gene: TRBJ1-6; v_gene: TRBV12-5; d_gene: .; CDR3nt: TGTGCTAGTGGGGCAGCAAATAATTCACCCCTCCACTTT; CDR3aa: CASGAANNSPLHF
abundance: .; j_gene: TRBJ2-5; v_gene: TRBV5-1; d_gene: TRBD1; CDR3nt: TGCGCCAGCAACCAACAGGGGGCTTTGGAGACCCAGTACTTC; CDR3aa: CASNQQGALETQYF
abundance: .; j_gene: TRBJ2-2; v_gene: TRBV11-3; d_gene: .; CDR3nt: TGTGCCAGCAGCTTAGGCCACTCCACCGGGGAGCTGTTTTTT; CDR3aa: CASSLGHSTGELFF
abundance: few; j_gene: TRBJ1-6; v_gene: TRBV7-3; d_gene: .; CDR3nt: TGTGCCAGCAGCAAACAGCCGGCACAGGGTCTTTCACCCCTCCACTTT; CDR3aa: CASSKQPAQGLSPLHF
abundance: .; j_gene: TRBJ2-7; v_gene: TRBV11-2; d_gene: TRBD1; CDR3nt: TGTGCCAGCAGCTGGGGACAGGGAGGGCAGTACTTC; CDR3aa: CASSWGQGGQYF
abundance: few; j_gene: TRBJ2-7; v_gene: TRBV27; d_gene: TRBD1; CDR3nt: TGTGCCAGCAGTTGGACAGGTCAGGTCCCGCAGTACTTC; CDR3aa: CASSWTGQVPQYF
abundance: .; j_gene: TRBJ2-1; v_gene: TRBV2; d_gene: TRBD2; CDR3nt: TGTGCCAGCAGTGAGACTAGCGGGAGATTCTCCTACAATGAGCAGTTCTTC; CDR3aa: CASSETSGRFSYNEQFF
abundance: .; j_gene: TRBJ2-3; v_gene: TRBV11-2; d_gene: .; CDR3nt: TGTGCCAGCAGTCTACTAACGGGGGGCACAGATACGCAGTATTTT; CDR3aa: CASSLLTGGTDTQYF
abundance: .; j_gene: TRBJ2-7; v_gene: TRBV28; d_gene: TRBD1; CDR3nt: TGTGCCAGCAGCCGACAGGGGGTCTCCTACGAGCAGTACTTC; CDR3aa: CASSRQGVSYEQYF